This TCR beta chain appears in the sequencing data of a study of control samples from healthy donors and cancer patients. Sequenced by immunoSEQ multiplex PCR; TCRdb stores in-frame clones only, minus some. The profile shows 230,000 or so clones, about 94% of them singletons. Germline CDR1 reads LGHDT; CDR2 reads YNNKEL (reference sequence). This CDR3 is 15 amino acids long. V was clipped by 1 base and J by 8 bases; unmatched bases: 6. The chain links TRBV3-1 (or the pseudogene TRBV3-2) to TRBJ1-2; 11 bases line up with TRBD1. The sequenced sample was blood. The TCR comes from a man in his fifties in good health. Here the CDR3 DNA reads TGTGCCAGCAGCCAAGCCCGTGGACAGGGGGCAGGCTACACCTTC. Translation: CASSQARGQGAGYTF.